This is a list of T cell receptor beta chains from one sample in a study of T cells in Graves' hyperthyroidism and ophthalmopathy. TCRdb fed the multiplex PCR reads into MiXCR, producing one record per CDR3 protein. The table has under 800,000 distinct CDR3 sequences, approximately 15% seen once. Sequenced sample: blood. These receptors were collected from a woman aged 18-29 years with Graves' hyperthyroidism. Both conserved end residues are part of each CDR3. Fields, in order: V gene, J gene, clone size, D gene, CDR3 protein, CDR3 DNA. The D gene is left open where the match is weak. Some rows have no size entry. The others give once, few or many, or a class for an expanded clone.

>TRBV7-9|TRBJ2-5|few|TRBD1
CASSLIPSRDSIGTQYF
TGTGCCAGCAGCTTGATACCCTCCCGGGACAGCATAGGTACCCAGTACTTC
>TRBV11-3|TRBJ1-1|many|NA
CASSSPPRGEPEAFF
TGTGCCAGCAGCTCTCCTCCCAGGGGCGAGCCTGAAGCTTTCTTT
>TRBV27|TRBJ2-3|many|NA
CASKRARSTDTQYF
TGTGCCAGCAAGAGGGCCAGGAGCACAGATACGCAGTATTTT
>TRBV12-5|TRBJ1-1|many|NA
CASGLVPVTGMGMNTEAFF
TGTGCTAGTGGTTTGGTACCGGTGACAGGTATGGGGATGAACACTGAAGCTTTCTTT
>TRBV6-1|TRBJ2-2|many|NA
CASSMRGTGELFF
TGTGCCAGCAGTATGAGGGGAACCGGGGAGCTGTTTTTT
>TRBV28|TRBJ1-2|NA|NA
CATNGDAGRNYGYTF
TGTGCCACCAATGGGGACGCGGGACGGAATTATGGCTACACCTTC
>TRBV6-2/TRBV6-3|TRBJ2-7|many|NA
CASSYTPGRSSYEQYF
TGTGCCAGCAGTTACACCCCGGGACGCAGCTCCTACGAGCAGTACTTC
>TRBV5-1|TRBJ1-2|many|NA
CASSDLQGGANYGYTF
TGCGCCAGCAGCGATCTCCAGGGAGGGGCTAACTATGGCTACACCTTC
>TRBV5-1|TRBJ2-3|many|NA
CASSSDRPPDTQYF
TGCGCCAGCAGCTCCGACAGGCCGCCAGATACGCAGTATTTT
>TRBV4-1|TRBJ2-3|NA|TRBD2
CASSQERETSGRSRTQYF
TGCGCCAGCAGCCAAGAACGCGAGACTAGCGGGAGGTCACGTACGCAGTATTTT
>TRBV2|TRBJ2-6|many|NA
CASSETSGRSGANVLTF
TGTGCCAGCAGTGAAACATCAGGGAGGTCTGGGGCCAACGTCCTGACTTTC
>TRBV5-8|TRBJ2-5|NA|NA
CASSLAGQIQETQYF
TGTGCCAGCAGCTTAGCGGGACAGATCCAAGAGACCCAGTACTTC
>TRBV18|TRBJ1-1|many|TRBD1
CASSHGQGTGTEAFF
TGTGCCAGCTCACACGGACAGGGGACGGGGACTGAAGCTTTCTTT
>TRBV11-3|TRBJ2-5|many|NA
CASSLPSKGETQYF
TGTGCCAGCAGCTTACCGAGTAAGGGAGAGACCCAGTACTTC
>TRBV7-3|TRBJ2-1|many|NA
CASSHPGNEQFF
TGTGCCAGCAGCCACCCCGGGAATGAGCAGTTCTTC
>TRBV12-3/TRBV12-4|TRBJ1-4|many|NA
CASSPRNEKLFF
TGTGCCAGCAGCCCAAGAAATGAAAAACTGTTTTTT
>TRBV19|TRBJ2-3|NA|TRBD1
CASARQGRSLHTQYF
TGTGCCAGTGCCAGACAGGGGCGCTCCCTACATACGCAGTATTTT
>TRBV11-3|TRBJ1-1|NA|NA
CASSPLRGTVNTEAFF
TGTGCCAGCAGCCCTTTACGGGGGACGGTGAACACTGAAGCTTTCTTT
>TRBV20-1|TRBJ1-1|NA|TRBD1
CSARVPYRGPEAFF
TGCAGTGCTAGAGTACCTTACAGGGGACCTGAAGCTTTCTTT
>TRBV4-1|TRBJ2-1|many|TRBD2
CASSQGGLAGVRAEQFF
TGCGCCAGCAGCCAAGGGGGACTAGCGGGAGTCAGAGCTGAGCAGTTCTTC
>TRBV30|TRBJ2-7|many|NA
CAWSVRVGEQYF
TGTGCCTGGAGTGTACGGGTTGGCGAGCAGTACTTC
>TRBV11-3|TRBJ2-3|few|NA
CASSPPPRGTDTQYF
TGTGCCAGCAGCCCCCCCCCTAGGGGCACAGATACGCAGTATTTT